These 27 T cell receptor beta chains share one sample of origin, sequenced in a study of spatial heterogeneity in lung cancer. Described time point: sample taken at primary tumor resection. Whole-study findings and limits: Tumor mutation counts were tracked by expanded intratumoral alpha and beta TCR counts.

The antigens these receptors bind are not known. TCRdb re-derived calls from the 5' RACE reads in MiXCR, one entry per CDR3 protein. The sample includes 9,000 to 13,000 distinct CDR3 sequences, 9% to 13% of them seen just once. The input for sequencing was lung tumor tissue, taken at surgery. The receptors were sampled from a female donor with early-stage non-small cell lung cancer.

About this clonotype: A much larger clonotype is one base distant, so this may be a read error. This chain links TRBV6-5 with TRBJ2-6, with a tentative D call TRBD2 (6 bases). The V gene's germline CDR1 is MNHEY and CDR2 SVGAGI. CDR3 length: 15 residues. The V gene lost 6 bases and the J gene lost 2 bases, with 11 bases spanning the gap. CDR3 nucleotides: TGTGCCAGCAGCCCGGGGGAAACTGGGGCCAACGTCCTGACTTTC. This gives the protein CASSPGETGANVLTF.

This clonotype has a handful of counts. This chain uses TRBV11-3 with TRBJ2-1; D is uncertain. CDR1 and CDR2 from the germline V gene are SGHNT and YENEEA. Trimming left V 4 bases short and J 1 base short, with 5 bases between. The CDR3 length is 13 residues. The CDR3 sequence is CASSSGSYNEQFF. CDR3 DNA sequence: TGTGCCAGCAGCTCCGGATCCTACAATGAGCAGTTCTTC.

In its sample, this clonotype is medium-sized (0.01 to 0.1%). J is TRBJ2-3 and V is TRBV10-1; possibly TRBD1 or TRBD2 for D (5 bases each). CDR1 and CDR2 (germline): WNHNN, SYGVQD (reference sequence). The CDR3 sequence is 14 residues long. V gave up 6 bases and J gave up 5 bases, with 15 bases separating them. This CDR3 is CASSRDQRGDTQYF. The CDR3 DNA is TGCGCCAGCAGCCGGGACCAAAGAGGAGATACGCAGTATTTT.

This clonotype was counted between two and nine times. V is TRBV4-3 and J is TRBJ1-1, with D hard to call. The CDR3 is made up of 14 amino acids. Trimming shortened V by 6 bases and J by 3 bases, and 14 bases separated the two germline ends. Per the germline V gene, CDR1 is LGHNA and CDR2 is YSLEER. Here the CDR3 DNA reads TGCGCCAGCAGTCGGCAGACCCAAGACACTGAAGCTTTCTTT. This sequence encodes CASSRQTQDTEAFF.

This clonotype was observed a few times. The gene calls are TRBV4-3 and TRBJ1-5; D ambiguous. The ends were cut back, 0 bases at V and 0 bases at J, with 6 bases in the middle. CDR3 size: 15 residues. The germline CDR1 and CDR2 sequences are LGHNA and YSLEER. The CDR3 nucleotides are TGCGCCAGCAGCCAAGATGCACGTAGCAATCAGCCCCAGCATTTT. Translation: CASSQDARSNQPQHF.

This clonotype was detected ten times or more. CDR3 sequence reads: CASSIEAARLEKLFF. DNA of the CDR3: TGTGCCAGTAGTATAGAGGCCGCCAGACTGGAAAAACTGTTTTTT. The J gene is TRBJ1-4, the V gene TRBV19; D uncertain. The CDR3 loop spans 15 amino acids. Per germline, CDR1 LNHDA and CDR2 SQIVND (reference sequence). Between the trimmed V and J ends, which lost 0 bases and 8 bases, there was a span of 13 bases.

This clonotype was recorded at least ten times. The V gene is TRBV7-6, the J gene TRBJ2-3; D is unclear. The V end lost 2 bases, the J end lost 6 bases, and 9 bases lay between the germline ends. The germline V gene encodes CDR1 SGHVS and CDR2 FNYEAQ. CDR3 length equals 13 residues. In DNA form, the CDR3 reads TGTGCCAGCAGCTTACCCGTCCACGATACGCAGTATTTT. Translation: CASSLPVHDTQYF.

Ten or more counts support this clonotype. This chain's CDR3 is CASSLQGDMNEQFF. In nucleotides, the CDR3 is TGTGCCAGCAGCTTACAGGGGGACATGAATGAGCAGTTCTTC. This chain links TRBV5-5 with TRBJ2-1; TRBD1 matches 8 bases. Looked up from germline, CDR1 is SGHKS and CDR2 is YYEKEE (reference sequence). Germline trimming cut 2 bases from V and 7 bases from J; bases unmatched to any gene: 5. The CDR3 covers 14 residues.

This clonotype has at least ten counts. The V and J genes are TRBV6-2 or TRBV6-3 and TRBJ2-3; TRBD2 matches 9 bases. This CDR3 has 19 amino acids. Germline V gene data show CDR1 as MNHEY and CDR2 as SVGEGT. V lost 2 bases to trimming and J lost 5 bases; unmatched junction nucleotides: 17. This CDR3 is CASSYGQRGASRVGDTQYF. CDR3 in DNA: TGTGCCAGCAGTTACGGCCAGCGGGGGGCCTCCAGGGTTGGAGATACGCAGTATTTT.

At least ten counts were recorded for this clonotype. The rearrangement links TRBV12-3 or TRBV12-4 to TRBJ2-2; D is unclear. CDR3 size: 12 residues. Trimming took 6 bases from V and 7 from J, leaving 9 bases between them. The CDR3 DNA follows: TGTGCCAGCAGCCCAGCGAACGGGGAGCTGTTTTTT. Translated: CASSPANGELFF.

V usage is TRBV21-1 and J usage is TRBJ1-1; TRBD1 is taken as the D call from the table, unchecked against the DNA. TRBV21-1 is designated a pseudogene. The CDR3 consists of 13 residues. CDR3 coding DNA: TGTGCCAGCAGCATCCGAGGAACAGAGGGAGCTTTCTTT. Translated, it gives CASSIRGTEGAFF.

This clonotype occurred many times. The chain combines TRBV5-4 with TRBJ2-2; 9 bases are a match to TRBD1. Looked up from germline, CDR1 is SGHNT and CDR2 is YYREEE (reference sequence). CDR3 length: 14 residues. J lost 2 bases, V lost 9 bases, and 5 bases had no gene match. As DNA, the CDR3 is TGTGCCACCTACAGGGGGCGTAACACCGGGGAGCTGTTTTTT. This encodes CATYRGRNTGELFF. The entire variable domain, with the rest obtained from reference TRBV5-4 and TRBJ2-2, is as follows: ETGVTQSPTHLIKTRGQQVTLRCSSQSGHNTVSWYQQALGQGPQFIFQYYREEENGRGNFPPRFSGLQFPNYSSELNVNALELDDSALYLCATYRGRNTGELFFGEGSRLTVL.

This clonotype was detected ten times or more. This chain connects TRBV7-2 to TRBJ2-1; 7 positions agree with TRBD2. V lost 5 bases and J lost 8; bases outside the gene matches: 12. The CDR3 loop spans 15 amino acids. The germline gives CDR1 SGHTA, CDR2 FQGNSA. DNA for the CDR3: TGTGCCAGCAGCCCTCTCCGACTAGCCAACGATGAGCAGTTCTTC. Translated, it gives CASSPLRLANDEQFF.

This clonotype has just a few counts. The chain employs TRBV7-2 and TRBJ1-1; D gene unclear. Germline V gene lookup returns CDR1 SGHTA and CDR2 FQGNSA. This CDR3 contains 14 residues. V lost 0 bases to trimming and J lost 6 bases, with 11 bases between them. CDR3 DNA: TGTGCCAGCAGCTTAGCGCGGACGAAGGCTGAAGCTTTCTTT. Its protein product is CASSLARTKAEAFF. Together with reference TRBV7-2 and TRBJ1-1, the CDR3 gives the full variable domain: GAGVSQSPSNKVTEKGKDVELRCDPISGHTALYWYRQSLGQGLEFLIYFQGNSAPDKSGLPSDRFSAERTGGSVSTLTIQRTQQEDSAVYLCASSLARTKAEAFFGQGTRLTVV.

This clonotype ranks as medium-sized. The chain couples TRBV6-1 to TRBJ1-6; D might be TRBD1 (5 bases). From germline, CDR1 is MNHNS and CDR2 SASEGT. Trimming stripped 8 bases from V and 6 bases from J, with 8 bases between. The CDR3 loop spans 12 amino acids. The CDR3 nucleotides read TGTGCCAGCCGGGGCCCTAATTCACCCCTCCACTTT. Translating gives CASRGPNSPLHF.

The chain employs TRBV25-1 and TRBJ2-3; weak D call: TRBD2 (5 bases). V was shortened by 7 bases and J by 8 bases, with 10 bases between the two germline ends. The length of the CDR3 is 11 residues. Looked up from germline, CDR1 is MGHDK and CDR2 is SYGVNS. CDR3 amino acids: CASTREFTQYF. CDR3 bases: TGTGCCAGCACTAGGGAGTTTACGCAGTATTTT.

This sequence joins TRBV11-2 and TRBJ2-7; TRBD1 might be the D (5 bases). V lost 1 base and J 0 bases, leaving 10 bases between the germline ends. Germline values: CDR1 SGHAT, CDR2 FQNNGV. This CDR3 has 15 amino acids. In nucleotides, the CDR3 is TGTGCCAGCAGCTTAGCCAGAGACAGCTCCTACGAGCAGTACTTC. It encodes CASSLARDSSYEQYF.

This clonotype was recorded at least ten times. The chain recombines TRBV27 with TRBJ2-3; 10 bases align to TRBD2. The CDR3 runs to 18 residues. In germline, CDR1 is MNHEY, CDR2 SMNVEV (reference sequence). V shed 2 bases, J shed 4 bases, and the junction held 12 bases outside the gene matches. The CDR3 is CASSLRPSSGRGADTQYF. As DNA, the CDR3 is TGTGCCAGCAGTTTAAGACCATCTAGCGGGAGAGGGGCAGATACGCAGTATTTT.

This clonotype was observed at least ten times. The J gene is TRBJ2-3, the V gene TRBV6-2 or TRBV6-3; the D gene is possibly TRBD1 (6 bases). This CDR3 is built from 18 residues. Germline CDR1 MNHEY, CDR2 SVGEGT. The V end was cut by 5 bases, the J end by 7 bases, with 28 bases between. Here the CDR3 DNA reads TGTGCCAGCAGTCCCCCTGACAGGCCGGGTCCCCTCAGATATACGCAGTATTTT. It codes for CASSPPDRPGPLRYTQYF.

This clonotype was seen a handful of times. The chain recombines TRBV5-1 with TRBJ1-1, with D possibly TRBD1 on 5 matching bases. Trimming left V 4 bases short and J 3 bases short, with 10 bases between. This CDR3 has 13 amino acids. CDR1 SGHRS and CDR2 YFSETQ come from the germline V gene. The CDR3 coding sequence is TGCGCCAGCAGCCCCGGGGCTTACACTGAAGCTTTCTTT. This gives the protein CASSPGAYTEAFF.

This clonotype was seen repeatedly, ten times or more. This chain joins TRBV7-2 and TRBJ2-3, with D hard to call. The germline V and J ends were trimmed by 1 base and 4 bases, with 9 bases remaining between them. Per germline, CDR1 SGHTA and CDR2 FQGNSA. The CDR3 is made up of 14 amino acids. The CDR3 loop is CASSLDPWADTQYF. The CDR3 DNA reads TGTGCCAGCAGCTTAGATCCCTGGGCAGATACGCAGTATTTT. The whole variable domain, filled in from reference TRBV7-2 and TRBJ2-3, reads GAGVSQSPSNKVTEKGKDVELRCDPISGHTALYWYRQSLGQGLEFLIYFQGNSAPDKSGLPSDRFSAERTGGSVSTLTIQRTQQEDSAVYLCASSLDPWADTQYFGPGTRLTVL.

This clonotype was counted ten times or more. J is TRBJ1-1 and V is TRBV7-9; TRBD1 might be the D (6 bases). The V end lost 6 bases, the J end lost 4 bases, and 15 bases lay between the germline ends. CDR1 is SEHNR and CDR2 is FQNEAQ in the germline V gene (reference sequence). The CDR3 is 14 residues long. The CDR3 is CASRQTQQGTEAFF. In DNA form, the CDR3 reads TGTGCCAGCAGACAAACCCAACAGGGCACTGAAGCTTTCTTT.

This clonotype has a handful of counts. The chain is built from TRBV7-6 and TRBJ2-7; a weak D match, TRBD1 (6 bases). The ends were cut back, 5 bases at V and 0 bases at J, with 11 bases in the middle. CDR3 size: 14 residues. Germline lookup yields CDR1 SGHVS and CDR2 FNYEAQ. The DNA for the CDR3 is TGTGCCAGCAGCCCGGGACACCTCTCCTACGAGCAGTACTTC. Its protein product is CASSPGHLSYEQYF.

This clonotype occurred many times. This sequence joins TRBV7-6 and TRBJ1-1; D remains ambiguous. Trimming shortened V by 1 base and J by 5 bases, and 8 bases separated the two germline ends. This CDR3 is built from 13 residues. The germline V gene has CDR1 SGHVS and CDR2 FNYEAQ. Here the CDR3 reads CASSLGEVTEAFF. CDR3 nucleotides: TGTGCCAGCAGCTTAGGAGAGGTGACTGAAGCTTTCTTT.

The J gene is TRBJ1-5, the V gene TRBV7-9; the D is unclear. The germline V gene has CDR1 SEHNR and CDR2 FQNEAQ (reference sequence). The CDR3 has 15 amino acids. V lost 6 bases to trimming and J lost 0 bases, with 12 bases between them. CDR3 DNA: TGTGCCAGCAGTCCGAGAGGGAATAGCAATCAGCCCCAGCATTTT. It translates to CASSPRGNSNQPQHF.

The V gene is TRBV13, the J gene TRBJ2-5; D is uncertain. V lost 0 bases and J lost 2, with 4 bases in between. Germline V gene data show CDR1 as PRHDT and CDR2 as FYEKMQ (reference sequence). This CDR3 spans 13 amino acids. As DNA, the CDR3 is TGTGCCAGCAGCTTAGGAGGGCAAGAGACCCAGTACTTC. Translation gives CASSLGGQETQYF.

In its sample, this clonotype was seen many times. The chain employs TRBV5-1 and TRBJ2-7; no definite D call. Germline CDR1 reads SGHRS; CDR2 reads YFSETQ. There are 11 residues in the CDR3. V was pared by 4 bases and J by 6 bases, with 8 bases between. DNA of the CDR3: TGCGCCAGCAGCGTGAGAGGCGAGCAGTACTTC. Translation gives CASSVRGEQYF.